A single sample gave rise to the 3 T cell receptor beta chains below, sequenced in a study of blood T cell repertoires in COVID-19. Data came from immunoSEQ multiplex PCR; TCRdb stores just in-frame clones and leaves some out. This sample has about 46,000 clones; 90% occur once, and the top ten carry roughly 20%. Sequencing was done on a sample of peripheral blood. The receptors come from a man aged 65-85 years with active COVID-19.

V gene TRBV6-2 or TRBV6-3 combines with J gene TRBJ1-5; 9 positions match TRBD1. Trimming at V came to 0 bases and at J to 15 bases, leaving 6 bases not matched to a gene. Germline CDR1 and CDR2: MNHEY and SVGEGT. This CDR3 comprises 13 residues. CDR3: CASSYSGTGIGHF. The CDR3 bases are TGTGCCAGCAGTTACTCGGGGACAGGGATTGGGCATTTT.

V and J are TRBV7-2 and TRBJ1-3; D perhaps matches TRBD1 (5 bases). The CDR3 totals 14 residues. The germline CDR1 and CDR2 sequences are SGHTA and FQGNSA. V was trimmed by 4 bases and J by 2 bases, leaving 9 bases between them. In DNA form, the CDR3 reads TGTGCCAGCAGCTGGGGCATCGCTGGAAACACCATATATTTT. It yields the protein CASSWGIAGNTIYF.

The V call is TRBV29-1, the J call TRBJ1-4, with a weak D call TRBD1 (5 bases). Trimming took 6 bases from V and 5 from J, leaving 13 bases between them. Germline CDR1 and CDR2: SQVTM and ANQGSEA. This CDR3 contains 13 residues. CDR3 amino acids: CSVGTAGNEKLFF. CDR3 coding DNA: TGCAGCGTAGGGACGGCGGGAAATGAAAAACTGTTTTTT.